This T cell receptor beta chain appears in the sequencing data of a study of CD8 T cells in Susac syndrome. About the research overall: Treatment at blood withdrawal was none, corticosteroids, or intravenous immunoglobulin alone in Susac syndrome patients.

Random hexamers served to reverse transcribe roughly 0.5 to 1 ug RNA. TCRdb passed the immunoSEQ multiplex PCR reads through MiXCR, listing each CDR3 protein once. The sample comprises around 80,000 distinct CDR3 sequences, 90% to 95% of which are singletons, and about 0.41% rests with the top ten. Notes on the study in general: Expansion of Susac CD8+ clones peaked in TEMRA cells and in active patients.

Trimming left V 1 base short and J 4 bases short, with 13 bases between. The CDR3 runs 14 residues. The germline CDR1 and CDR2 sequences are DFQATT and SNEGSKA (reference sequence). With regard to this clonotype: Its antigen remains unknown.

Sequenced: CD8+ T cells from PBMCs. This rearrangement joins TRBV20-1 to TRBJ1-2; D not certain. The TCR comes from a human donor with Susac syndrome. The CDR3 DNA is TGCAGTGCTAGAGTGGGAGACAACTTCTATGGCTACACCTTC. It encodes CSARVGDNFYGYTF.